The entry that follows covers one T cell receptor (beta chain) sequence. Its antigen remains undetermined. One base away there is no much larger clone; base qualities are not given. The germline V gene yields ENHRY for CDR1 and SYGVKD for CDR2. The germline ends are 18 bases apart after V is trimmed by 5 bases and J by 4 bases. From cysteine to phenylalanine, the CDR3 is 16 amino acids long. Kept here is only the CDR3 DNA, which spans 48 bases and is read in frame from base 1. This entry is derived from a study of cytomegalovirus exposure and HLA in healthy donors (dated by TCRdb to about 2017). Study-wide context: In an earlier analysis of some 610 of the donors, roughly 300 Gb of sequence data and 100 million or so unique TCR beta sequences from about 179 million T cells were reported. Using immunosequencing, the study profiled T cell repertoires from 500 to 800 subjects and related those repertoires to cytomegalovirus serostatus. Donor age, sex, ethnicity and CMV serostatus were collected together with the repertoire data. In the later analysis, no new phenotypic data were used to find candidate immune exposures; instead, reliance was placed on TCR beta sequences and their occurrence across donors. In an earlier analysis of 587 of the donors, high-throughput TCR beta sequencing was used to judge whether each TCR beta V gene segment behaved as functional or pseudogenic. All discovery cohort repertoires had been generated on a single sequencing platform. In a later analysis, previously published TCR beta repertoires from about 670 donors were re-analyzed and high-resolution HLA genotyping was added so that TCR occurrence patterns could be studied. The number of donors typed differed by locus, with 629-630 for A, B, C, DRB1 and DQB1, around 560 for DQA1, 600 to 610 for DPA1, and approximately 470 for DPB1. Along with the approximately 670-subject first cohort, a separate validation cohort of over 90 different subjects was used. A later genetic analysis used genome-wide SNP genotypes for about 55% of the 666 donors, treating that subset as a discovery cohort. Because of strong linkage in the cohort, a handful of DR-DQ haplotypes were treated as single units for association and clustering. Among 350 to 400 genotyped donors of the cohort, an average of about 240,000 unique TCR beta nucleotide sequences were sequenced per donor, around 20% of them non-productive. Roughly 300 gigabases of sequencing data and 91 million or so unique TCR sequences made up an early release that covered some 640 HLA-typed donors. The study combined high-throughput TCR immunosequencing, statistical association of individual TCRs with disease status, and machine learning to predict cytomegalovirus infection status. The study aimed to test whether signatures of past pathogen exposure could be identified by cataloging public T cell receptors. Of the 398 genotyped donors, about 80% fell in the genetic ancestry cluster associated with self-reported Caucasian donors. Both class I and class II loci were covered by HLA typing, at four-digit resolution.

In total, roughly 670 healthy bone marrow donors made up the cohort. Cohort members were all nominally healthy when sampled, although unrecorded immune exposures were likely present. The donor was CMV seronegative and was included in the group of hundreds of seronegative cohort members. A peripheral blood sample was collected from each donor, and TCR beta sequencing was performed on peripheral blood mononuclear cells. Genomic DNA was extracted from the blood cell samples with the Qiagen DNeasy Blood Extraction Kit. The method behind the library was the immunoSEQ multiplex PCR assay. For the multiplex PCR, a mixture combining 60 forward primers for TCR Vbeta segments and 13 reverse primers for TCR Jbeta segments was used. The CDR3 region of rearranged TCR beta genes was amplified from genomic DNA with a multiplex PCR assay. The amplified TCR beta libraries were sequenced on the Illumina HiSeq System as 87-base-pair reads. The source study handled its data this way. In a later analysis, 70 million to 95 million unique TCR beta chains were counted across the roughly 670 repertoires, and about 9.9 million of these chains were shared by at least two donors. To remove PCR and sequencing errors, raw reads were error-corrected and collapsed into unique sequences using a nearest-neighbor algorithm that merged closely related sequences. To assign V, D and J gene segments, CDR3 sequences were aligned to IMGT reference sequences. For a sequence to be retained, at least a six-nucleotide match to both a V gene segment and a J gene segment was required. A rearrangement was called productive if the CDR3 had no stop codons and remained in frame with V and J, and every other rearrangement was called non-productive. Following IMGT convention, CDR3 was defined as the stretch from the second conserved V-encoded cysteine to the conserved J-encoded phenylalanine. The earlier analysis of 500 to 750 of the donors excluded any sequence lacking an unambiguous match to a single V gene segment. An earlier analysis of some 610 of the donors called V segments functional above 56.7% productive rearrangements and segregating when the between-donor standard deviation exceeded 5%. A statistical classification framework was built to diagnose cytomegalovirus status from the catalog of TCR beta chain sequences. V and J gene assignment, in a later analysis, came from comparing TCR nucleotide sequences with IMGT/GENE-DB human TR gene sequences. In a later analysis, CDR3 sequences and most-parsimonious VDJ recombination scenarios were assigned using the TCRdist pipeline. In a later analysis, every TCR beta chain was defined by the combination of its CDR3 amino acid sequence and its V-gene family, and reads without a unique V-gene family were dropped. In a later analysis, 450 to 600 highly shared, low-generation-probability nucleotide sequences were removed to address suspected cross-contamination and a sequencing artifact. A later analysis calculated a clonal expansion index for each public chain from normalized within-repertoire ranks of inferred template counts. In a later analysis, generation probabilities were computed with a VDJ recombination model fitted to out-of-frame rearrangements, and the resulting probabilities were checked against IGoR. In a later analysis, TCR-TCR, TCR-HLA and TCR-CMV co-occurrence was scored with hypergeometric tests, and a repertoire-size bias correction was applied to TCR pairs. False discovery rates were estimated in a later analysis by permuting HLA or CMV assignments 20 times. In a later analysis, co-occurring TCRs were grouped with DBSCAN, and TCRdist sequence similarity was added when clustering was performed within HLA-allele-positive subsets. Repertoires with fewer than 30,000 or more than 120,000 public chains were left out of co-occurrence clustering, as were five repertoires with anomalous nucleotide sharing. Imported from immuneACCESS, the table was reduced by TCRdb to in-frame sequences with V and J called. These copies leave out some clones; in studies compared against another copy, an unresolved V gene accounts for under half, and the cause of the remainder is not known. The V and J calls and clone size were taken over from that table, and D and trimming were inferred from the DNA. The sample table records tens of thousands of clones; around 64% of these occur just once. The ten largest clones add up to approximately 2.3% of the sample.

General findings and caveats noted by the study authors: The classifier was reported to diagnose cytomegalovirus status with high specificity and sensitivity in both the original and validation cohorts. Linkage disequilibrium might explain the correlated functional status among segregating V segments, but an unknown experimental factor could not be ruled out. Assigning TCR associations to individual alleles was difficult when HLA alleles, especially DR and DQ, strongly co-occurred. Broadly in line with IMGT annotations, most TCR beta V segments showed up in productive rearrangements about 87% or about 30% of the time in an earlier analysis of 450 to 750 of the donors. The authors suggested that the approach could potentially be generalized to other disease states and immunological phenotypes. In a later genetic analysis, fewer N-insertions in productive TCRs were reported among donors in an Asian-associated ancestry cluster than the roughly 700-donor mean. A few of the identified cytomegalovirus-associated TCR beta chains were confirmed in vitro to be specific for cytomegalovirus antigens. A further reported finding was that TCR beta sequences accurately predicted the HLA-A and HLA-B alleles for most subjects in the first cohort. An association between a missense DCLRE1C variant and V-gene and J-gene trimming of TCR beta chains was found in a later genetic analysis and replicated in an independent cohort. The study listed 164 TCR beta chains as associated with cytomegalovirus. Because HLA typing was unavailable for some donors at each locus, only the typed subset was used in association tests. In a later analysis, TCR association rates were found to vary across HLA loci, with the most associated TCRs seen for DRB1 alleles and the fewest for HLA-C alleles. Specific HLA alleles were associated with 15,000 to 20,000 TCR beta sequences at a false discovery rate of 0.05 in a later analysis. Immune exposure information for the cohort was limited to CMV serostatus. Several of the top co-occurrence clusters appeared to be linked to parvovirus B19, influenza, CMV and Epstein-Barr virus, according to a later analysis. Most TCR sequences were observed very rarely across donors, whereas some public TCRs were present in many individuals. The presence/absence analyses assumed that sequencing depth was roughly uniform across donors, and that assumption may not be true. A cluster of highly shared sequence variants was judged likely to represent a technical artifact of the sequencing pipeline. In this cohort, only TCR beta chains were sequenced, and detectable features were limited by the absence of alpha or paired-chain data. A later analysis found that HLA-associated TCR beta chains were more clonally expanded and had lower generation probabilities than equally common non-associated chains. Because counts were too low, under 20 rarely observed V segments, including chromosome 9 orphons, were left out of the earlier analysis of 500 to 750 of the donors. A later analysis found that most CMV-associated TCR beta chains appeared HLA-restricted, with HLA associations seemingly driven largely by CMV exposure. Some IMGT-functional V segments, including TRBV6-2 and TRBV6-3, could not be told apart with the 87-base-pair reads, so those segments were excluded.

The chain uses TRBV10-3 and TRBJ2-1; perhaps TRBD2 is the D gene, with 6 bases matching. This receptor was obtained from a man aged 25 to 40 in good health and CMV-seronegative. The specimen sequenced was PBMCs. The CDR3 reads as follows: CAISSLAETGYNEQFF. The nucleotide sequence reads as follows: TGTGCCATCAGTTCCTTAGCGGAAACGGGATACAATGAGCAGTTCTTC.